What follows are 26 T cell receptor beta chains derived from one specimen sequenced in a study of molecular identifiers for immune sequencing clone quantification. Via MiXCR, TCRdb re-called the PCR reads, giving one row per CDR3 protein. The table records more than 95,000 distinct CDR3 sequences, 20% to 25% of them present only once. Source material: naive CD8+ T cells from blood, with Jurkat cell RNA spiked in. The subset was: FACS-sorted CD8+CD4-CCR7+CD45RA+ naive T cells. These receptors were taken from a human donor in good health. Some libraries in this study had Jurkat cell RNA spiked in.

About this clonotype itself: This may stem from a read error, because a much larger clone lies one nucleotide away. The chain uses TRBV6-2 or TRBV6-3 and TRBJ1-1; a possible D gene is TRBD1 (5 bases). Looked up from germline, CDR1 is MNHEY and CDR2 is SVGEGT. The CDR3 consists of 12 residues. Written as DNA, the CDR3 is TGTGCCAGCCTAACGGTGGACACTGAAGCTCTCTTT. Residues: CASLTVDTEALF.

Many counts were recorded for this clonotype. The chain links TRBV9 to TRBJ1-1, with D uncertain. This CDR3 contains 14 residues. The V gene lost 4 bases and the J gene lost 5 bases, with 15 bases spanning the gap. The germline gives CDR1 SGDLS, CDR2 YYNGEE. The CDR3 region has the DNA TGTGCCAGCAGCTCCGTCGGAGGGCAGACTGAAGCTTTCTTT. This gives the protein CASSSVGGQTEAFF. The full variable domain, rest sourced from reference TRBV9 and TRBJ1-1, is DSGVTQTPKHLITATGQRVTLRCSPRSGDLSVYWYQQSLDQGLQFLIQYYNGEERAKGNILERFSAQQFPDLHSELNLSSLELGDSALYFCASSSVGGQTEAFFGQGTRLTVV.

This clonotype was found many times. The rearrangement joins TRBV2 to TRBJ2-3; D uncertain. The CDR3 runs to 15 residues. V lost 6 bases, J lost 9 bases, and 22 bases lay in between. From germline, CDR1 is SNHLY and CDR2 FYNNEI. The DNA of the CDR3 is TGTGCCAGCAGGGCAAGCCTCTCAGCCCTCCAGACGCAGTATTTT. This codes for CASRASLSALQTQYF.

This clonotype was found many times. The chain uses TRBV12-3 or TRBV12-4 and TRBJ2-5; a weak D match, TRBD1 (5 bases). The V end lost 6 bases, the J end lost 1 base, and 6 bases lay between the germline ends. CDR3 length: 12 residues. The CDR3 DNA follows: TGTGCCAGCAGGGACACCCAAGAGACCCAGTACTTC. Translated, it gives CASRDTQETQYF.

In its sample, this clonotype was seen many times. The chain combines TRBV5-4 with TRBJ1-1; unclear D gene. The CDR3 runs to 14 residues. The V gene lost 0 bases and the J gene lost 0 bases, with 6 bases spanning the gap. Germline CDR1 and CDR2: SGHNT and YYREEE (reference sequence). CDR3 nucleotide sequence: TGTGCCAGCAGCTTGGACAGCATGAACACTGAAGCTTTCTTT. Translation gives CASSLDSMNTEAFF.

This clonotype was seen many times. CDR3: CSAELGTGELFF. DNA for the CDR3: TGCAGCGCCGAACTTGGCACCGGGGAGCTGTTTTTT. The gene calls are TRBV29-1 and TRBJ2-2, with D hard to call. Germline V gives CDR1 SQVTM, CDR2 ANQGSEA. This CDR3 is 12 amino acids long. V dropped 7 bases and J dropped 4 bases, with 10 bases sitting between them.

In regard to this clonotype: It may be a read error: a sequence one base away is much more abundant. The chain links TRBV3-1 to TRBJ2-7; D not resolved. With 1 base removed from V and 2 bases from J, the gap between germline ends came to 15 bases. There are 16 residues in the CDR3. CDR1 and CDR2 (germline): LGHDT, YNNKEL (reference sequence). The CDR3 is CASSQGSRMGPYEQYF. In DNA form, the CDR3 reads TGTGCCAGCAGCCAAGGGTCCCGAATGGGCCCCTACGAGCAGTACTTC.

This clonotype was counted many times. The chain uses TRBV6-1 and TRBJ1-5, with D perhaps TRBD1 (6 bases). The CDR3 spans 15 residues. V gave up 8 bases and J gave up 0 bases, with 14 bases separating them. From germline, CDR1 is MNHNS and CDR2 SASEGT. CDR3 DNA: TGTGCCAGCTTAATAGGGGGTGATAGCAATCAGCCCCAGCATTTT. Its translation is CASLIGGDSNQPQHF.

The rearrangement uses TRBV7-9 and TRBJ2-7, with 9 positions matching TRBD1. Trimming took 5 bases from V and 5 from J; bases not matched to a gene: 10. Germline V gene sequence: CDR1 SEHNR, CDR2 FQNEAQ (reference sequence). The CDR3 contains 15 residues. The chain's CDR3 is CASSARDRVINEQYF. DNA of the CDR3: TGTGCCAGCAGCGCCCGGGACAGGGTTATCAACGAGCAGTACTTC.

This clonotype showed up many times. The chain employs TRBV6-2 or TRBV6-3 and TRBJ2-7, with D tentatively TRBD2 (7 bases). In germline, CDR1 is MNHEY, CDR2 SVGEGT. Trimming cost V 8 bases and J 3 bases, with 17 bases left between them. The CDR3 totals 14 residues. The CDR3 nucleotides are TGTGCCAGCGAAGGGGGGGACTACCTCTACGAGCAGTACTTC. The encoded protein is CASEGGDYLYEQYF.

In regard to this clonotype: This sequence may be a read error, since a much larger clone differs from it by one base. The chain uses TRBV27 and TRBJ1-2; maybe TRBD1 (5 bases). CDR1 is MNHEY, CDR2 SMNVEV, per germline (reference sequence). The germline V and J ends were trimmed by 5 bases and 4 bases, with 14 bases remaining between them. There are 14 residues in the CDR3. CDR3 loop: CASSLHGASYGYTF. The CDR3 DNA reads TGTGCCAGCAGTCTACATGGGGCTAGCTATGGCTACACCTTC.

This clonotype has at least ten counts. This chain connects TRBV6-5 to TRBJ1-5; a weak D match, TRBD1 (6 bases). Germline assignment: CDR1 MNHEY and CDR2 SVGAGI. V was shortened by 6 bases and J by 5 bases, with 11 bases between the two germline ends. The CDR3 spans 13 residues. The CDR3 is CASRLQGDQPQHF. The CDR3 bases are TGTGCCAGCAGACTACAGGGTGATCAGCCCCAGCATTTT.

This clonotype was counted at least ten times. The chain joins TRBV7-9 to TRBJ2-2; D is unresolved. V lost 7 bases to trimming and J lost 2 bases, with 8 bases between them. Germline V gene lookup returns CDR1 SEHNR and CDR2 FQNEAQ (reference sequence). The CDR3 is made up of 13 amino acids. This chain's CDR3 is CASIPDNTGELFF. The CDR3 bases are TGTGCCAGCATCCCGGACAACACCGGGGAGCTGTTTTTT.

In its sample, this clonotype was seen many times. V usage is TRBV7-9 and J usage is TRBJ2-3; D unclear. The CDR3 extends over 13 amino acids. Germline CDR1 reads SEHNR; CDR2 reads FQNEAQ (reference sequence). The V and J ends lost 1 base and 4 bases respectively, with 6 bases between them. DNA for the CDR3: TGTGCCAGCAGCTTAGTTTCTGCAGATACGCAGTATTTT. It specifies CASSLVSADTQYF.

A word on this clonotype: One junction end does not reproduce the germline sequence, and a read error may be involved. The chain recombines TRBV28 with TRBJ2-1; 7 bases align to TRBD2. The CDR3 contains 17 residues. Germline loops: CDR1 MDHEN, CDR2 SYDVKM. CDR3 in amino acids: CASSSNTLAASHNEQFF. The CDR3 DNA reads as TGTGCCAGCAGTTCGAACACTCTAGCGGCCTCCCACAATGAGCAGTTCTTC.

With respect to this clonotype: A read error may be the cause here, since a much bigger clone is one base away. The chain links TRBV13 to TRBJ2-7; no firm D call. The CDR3 is 16 amino acids. Germline CDR1 PRHDT, CDR2 FYEKMQ (reference sequence). V was cut by 0 bases and J by 0 bases, with 12 bases left in between. The CDR3 region is CASSLGPESLSYEQYF. CDR3 sequence (DNA): TGTGCCAGCAGCTTAGGCCCCGAGTCACTCTCCTACGAGCAGTACTTC.

There are a few counts of this clonotype. V usage is TRBV4-3 and J usage is TRBJ2-3; 7 positions agree with TRBD2. The CDR3 sequence is 15 residues long. CDR1 LGHNA and CDR2 YSLEER come from the germline V gene. V lost 1 base to trimming and J lost 2 bases; unmatched junction nucleotides: 3. CDR3 in amino acids: CASSQGLADTDTQYF. For the CDR3, the DNA is TGCGCCAGCAGCCAAGGCCTAGCGGACACAGATACGCAGTATTTT.

This clonotype was observed at least ten times. The chain joins TRBV6-5 to TRBJ1-1; possible D gene TRBD1, 6 bases. CDR3 length equals 14 residues. The germline CDR1 and CDR2 sequences are MNHEY and SVGAGI. Trimming took off 3 bases at V and 3 bases at J, with 11 bases between the two ends. The CDR3 here is CASSYGGPDTEAFF. The CDR3 nucleotides are TGTGCCAGCAGTTATGGGGGGCCCGACACTGAAGCTTTCTTT.

This clonotype occurred a few times. This chain joins TRBV4-3 and TRBJ2-1; TRBD1 or TRBD2 may be the D gene (5 bases each). In germline, CDR1 is LGHNA, CDR2 YSLEER. This CDR3 has 17 amino acids. Trimming pared 0 bases from V and 0 bases from J, leaving 12 bases between. The chain's CDR3 is CASSQDLGDSSYNEQFF. The CDR3 DNA follows: TGCGCCAGCAGCCAAGATTTGGGGGATAGCTCCTACAATGAGCAGTTCTTC.

This clonotype occurred many times. The rearrangement links TRBV4-3 to TRBJ2-6; D gene unclear. Deletions cut 4 bases from V and 0 bases from J, with 13 bases between. Germline-derived CDR1 and CDR2 are LGHNA and YSLEER. The CDR3 spans 17 residues. CDR3 residues: CASSRVPRISGANVLTF. The CDR3 bases are TGCGCCAGCAGCCGAGTCCCGCGGATCTCTGGGGCCAACGTCCTGACTTTC.

This clonotype was found a few times. The genes are TRBV10-3 and TRBJ2-3, with 8 bases matching TRBD2. J gave up 1 base and V 4 bases, and 13 bases lay outside the gene matches. Germline-derived CDR1 and CDR2 are ENHRY and SYGVKD. This CDR3 is built from 18 residues. The CDR3 region is CAISGPSGAGGRTDTQYF. CDR3 nucleotides: TGTGCCATCAGTGGCCCCTCCGGTGCGGGGGGACGCACAGATACGCAGTATTTT.

This clonotype was observed many times. The chain employs TRBV20-1 and TRBJ2-1, with D possibly called TRBD1 or TRBD2 (6 bases each). This CDR3 comprises 17 residues. Germline lookup yields CDR1 DFQATT and CDR2 SNEGSKA (reference sequence). Trimming stripped 1 base from V and 4 bases from J, with 20 bases between. The CDR3 nucleotides are TGCAGTGCTAGAGGGACAGTGGGGGGAGTGGGTTACAATGAGCAGTTCTTC. It translates to CSARGTVGGVGYNEQFF.

This clonotype was observed a few times. The J gene is TRBJ2-1, the V gene TRBV6-2 or TRBV6-3; no firm D call. Trimming took 6 bases from V and 8 from J, leaving 35 bases between them. CDR1 is MNHEY and CDR2 is SVGEGT in the germline V gene. The CDR3 loop spans 20 amino acids. CDR3 in amino acids: CASSPSHPRYVPPRIDEQFF. The CDR3 DNA sequence: TGTGCCAGCAGCCCTTCTCACCCAAGGTACGTGCCCCCCCGGATAGATGAGCAGTTCTTC.

The chain is built from TRBV27 and TRBJ2-1; D not resolved. Per the germline V gene, CDR1 is MNHEY and CDR2 is SMNVEV (reference sequence). The CDR3 runs 15 residues. With 8 bases removed from V and 7 bases from J, the gap between germline ends came to 21 bases. The CDR3: CASCAILSKDNEQFF. DNA for the CDR3: TGTGCCAGCTGCGCAATCCTCAGCAAGGATAATGAGCAGTTCTTC.

The chain carries TRBV29-1 and TRBJ2-4; D not resolved. The V end lost 7 bases, the J end lost 6 bases, and 16 bases lay between the germline ends. Germline-derived CDR1 and CDR2 are SQVTM and ANQGSEA. The CDR3 contains 13 residues. The CDR3, as DNA: TGCAGCGCGCGAATCGCGTCGGTAAACATTCAGTACTTC. Translating gives CSARIASVNIQYF.

The count of this clonotype is one. A single base separates this from a much larger clone, so it may be a read error. The chain couples TRBV4-3 to TRBJ2-1; 11 bases agree with TRBD2. The CDR3 loop spans 17 amino acids. The V and J ends lost 3 bases and 8 bases, in that order; junction bases with no gene match: 12. CDR1 is LGHNA, CDR2 YSLEER, per germline. Written as DNA, the CDR3 is TGCGCCAGCAGCCAGGAGGAACTAGCGGGAGCGTCAGATGAGCAGTTCTTC. It is translated as CASSQEELAGASDEQFF.